The present TCR beta chain was sequenced within a study of cytomegalovirus exposure and HLA in healthy donors. Study-wide background: Most donors, 80% to 90% of approximately 400 genotyped, fell in the Caucasian-associated ancestry cluster.

It was healthy bone marrow donors who served as donors. Findings and limits, study-wide: Later work found most CMV-associated TCR beta chains apparently HLA-restricted. The authors reported that TCR beta sequences could predict HLA-A and HLA-B alleles. These predictions were accurate for most subjects in the first cohort.

On this clone itself: Antigen: not known.

V lost 4 bases and J lost 1; bases outside the gene matches: 7. The CDR3 is 17 residues long. Germline V gene lookup returns CDR1 MDHEN and CDR2 SYDVKM. The primer mix had 60 Vbeta and 13 Jbeta primers. Libraries were prepared by immunoSEQ multiplex PCR; TCRdb keeps only in-frame clonotypes and omits some of them. The data show under 150,000 clones, 84% seen once. The genes are TRBV28 and TRBJ2-5, with 12 bases aligning to TRBD2. This receptor was obtained from a boy aged 2-15 years in good health and CMV-seronegative. The sample consisted of PBMCs. The CDR3: CASSSNRLAGAQETQYF. The DNA of the CDR3 is TGTGCCAGCAGTTCGAACCGACTAGCGGGGGCCCAAGAGACCCAGTACTTC.